This T cell receptor (beta chain) originates from a study of response to subunit inactivated influenza vaccine. Looked up from germline, CDR1 is SEHNR and CDR2 is FQNEAQ (reference sequence). This CDR3 contains 17 residues. Unmatched junction bases numbered 7, after V lost 5 bases and J lost 2 bases. One entry per CDR3 protein results from TCRdb running MiXCR on the RT-PCR reads. The sample includes 860,000 or so distinct CDR3 sequences, 21% of them seen just once. Notes on the study in general: Each seasonal influenza vaccination recruits few new T cells, the authors suggested.

There are a few counts of this clonotype. What it binds is not known. This receptor was obtained from a man over 45 who received an inactivated influenza vaccine. The input for sequencing was PBMCs from blood, taken less than 6 days after vaccination. The rearrangement joins TRBV7-9 to TRBJ2-3; 13 bases match TRBD2. CDR3 region: CASSRTGLAGVTDTQYF. CDR3 DNA: TGTGCCAGCAGCAGAACCGGACTAGCGGGAGTCACAGATACGCAGTATTTT.